The next 25 T cell receptor beta chains were all read from a single sample in a study of T cells after yellow fever vaccination. TCRdb reanalysed the 5' RACE reads using MiXCR and keeps one entry per CDR3 protein. The sample yields over 150,000 distinct CDR3 sequences, roughly 6.2% seen once. The starting material was CD4+ T cells sorted from PBMCs, obtained on the day of the first yellow fever vaccination. The receptors were gathered from a man aged 18 to 29 who received the YFV17D yellow fever vaccine.

The chain uses TRBV3-1 and TRBJ2-7; maybe TRBD2 (6 bases). The germline CDR1 and CDR2 sequences are LGHDT and YNNKEL (reference sequence). This CDR3 spans 15 amino acids. Trimming removed 5 bases from V and 3 bases from J, with 17 bases in between. The CDR3 region has the DNA TGTGCCAGCAGCTCGGGGGTTATCCTAATCTACGAGCAGTACTTC. Translation: CASSSGVILIYEQYF.

This clonotype was counted many times. The V call is TRBV20-1, the J call TRBJ2-3; 7 nucleotides line up with TRBD2. Unmatched junction bases numbered 12, after V lost 3 bases and J lost 6 bases. The CDR3 spans 15 residues. The germline gives CDR1 DFQATT, CDR2 SNEGSKA (reference sequence). The CDR3 here is CSASTSSGRRDTQYF. Here the CDR3 DNA reads TGCAGTGCTAGTACCAGTAGCGGGCGAAGGGATACGCAGTATTTT.

At least ten counts were recorded for this clonotype. The V and J genes are TRBV12-3 or TRBV12-4 and TRBJ1-2; 7 bases are shared with TRBD1. The CDR3 is 13 amino acids. Germline trimming cut 1 base from V and 8 bases from J; bases unmatched to any gene: 4. The CDR3 spells CASSLGQGFGYTF. The DNA of the CDR3 is TGTGCCAGCAGTTTAGGACAGGGTTTCGGCTACACCTTC.

This clonotype has only a few counts. This chain uses TRBV20-1 with TRBJ2-1, with TRBD2 identical over 10 bases. The CDR3 runs to 16 residues. Germline V gene data show CDR1 as DFQATT and CDR2 as SNEGSKA (reference sequence). The junction had 8 bases not matched to a gene; V was cut back by 1 base and J by 5 bases. The CDR3 is CSARAPLAGAHNEQFF. The CDR3 bases are TGCAGTGCTAGAGCCCCTCTAGCGGGGGCCCACAATGAGCAGTTCTTC.

This clonotype was detected a few times. This CDR3 reads CAISEFEGANSPLHF. CDR3 DNA sequence: TGTGCCATCAGTGAGTTTGAGGGCGCTAATTCACCCCTCCACTTT. This chain uses TRBV10-3 with TRBJ1-6, with unresolved D. Germline CDR1 reads ENHRY; CDR2 reads SYGVKD. V was shortened by 1 base and J by 6 bases, with 10 bases between the two germline ends. This CDR3 has 15 amino acids.

This clonotype occurred many times. This chain joins TRBV19 and TRBJ2-7; TRBD1 matches at 10 bases. Trimming at V came to 3 bases and at J to 3 bases, leaving 2 bases not matched to a gene. Germline V CDR1 and CDR2: LNHDA, SQIVND (reference sequence). The CDR3 totals 14 residues. The chain's CDR3 is CASSMRTGGYEQYF. CDR3 bases: TGTGCCAGTAGTATGAGGACAGGGGGCTACGAGCAGTACTTC.

This clonotype has ten or more counts. The J gene is TRBJ2-7, the V gene TRBV6-2 or TRBV6-3, with D perhaps matching TRBD2 (6 bases). Germline CDR1 MNHEY, CDR2 SVGEGT. This CDR3 is built from 13 residues. V lost 10 bases and J lost 4, with 17 bases in between. CDR3 DNA sequence: TGTGCCAAGACGGACGGGAGAACTTACGAGCAGTACTTC. Translating gives CAKTDGRTYEQYF.

This clonotype has at least ten counts. The chain couples TRBV20-1 to TRBJ1-2; D gene ambiguous. V was shortened by 5 bases and J by 3 bases, with 13 bases between the two germline ends. Germline V gene data show CDR1 as DFQATT and CDR2 as SNEGSKA (reference sequence). This CDR3 has 13 residues. The CDR3 sequence is CSAPGLNHYGYTF. The CDR3 DNA sequence: TGCAGTGCTCCCGGCCTCAACCACTATGGCTACACCTTC.

This clonotype has a count of ten or more. As DNA, the CDR3 is TGTGCCAGCAGCCCTTGGGGGGGCCTGGATGAGCAGTTCTTC. Protein product: CASSPWGGLDEQFF. V gene TRBV7-2 combines with J gene TRBJ2-1; D may be TRBD2 (7 bases). The germline CDR1 and CDR2 sequences are SGHTA and FQGNSA. This CDR3 region has 14 residues. Trimming removed 5 bases at V and 8 bases at J, with 16 bases between.

The table lists this clonotype with a few counts. The chain is built from TRBV7-9 and TRBJ2-2; D possibly corresponds to TRBD2 (6 bases). V was pared by 11 bases and J by 1 base, with 14 bases between. The germline V gene encodes CDR1 SEHNR and CDR2 FQNEAQ (reference sequence). The CDR3 extends over 14 amino acids. The CDR3 coding sequence is TGTGCCGGGGGGAGGCAGGAGAACACCGGGGAGCTGTTTTTT. It codes for CAGGRQENTGELFF. Looking up the rest from reference TRBV7-9 and TRBJ2-2 gives the full variable domain: DTGVSQNPRHKITKRGQNVTFRCDPISEHNRLYWYRQTLGQGPEFLTYFQNEAQLEKSRLLSDRFSAERPKGSFSTLEIQRTEQGDSAMYLCAGGRQENTGELFFGEGSRLTVL.

Many counts were recorded for this clonotype. This rearrangement joins TRBV12-3 or TRBV12-4 to TRBJ2-3, with 7 positions matching TRBD1. This CDR3 contains 15 residues. Trimming at V came to 4 bases and at J to 2 bases, leaving 6 bases not matched to a gene. The CDR3 nucleotides are TGTGCCAGCAGTTGGGGACAGCGCCTCACAGATACGCAGTATTTT. Its translation is CASSWGQRLTDTQYF.

This clonotype was detected a few times. The chain joins TRBV10-3 to TRBJ1-5, with D hard to call. Per germline, CDR1 ENHRY and CDR2 SYGVKD. V was clipped by 6 bases and J by 2 bases, with 8 bases between them. This CDR3 is 13 amino acids long. CDR3 loop: CAIRREGNQPQHF. The CDR3 coding sequence is TGTGCCATCAGGAGGGAGGGCAATCAGCCCCAGCATTTT.

The chain uses TRBV7-6 and TRBJ2-7; 11 positions match TRBD2. Germline CDR1 reads SGHVS; CDR2 reads FNYEAQ. CDR3 length: 17 residues. The trim removed 3 bases at V and 2 bases at J, leaving 9 bases unmatched. The CDR3 sequence is CASSFTSGGLSAYEQYF. The CDR3 nucleotides read TGTGCCAGCAGCTTTACTAGCGGGGGCCTCTCCGCCTACGAGCAGTACTTC.

This clonotype has just a few counts. This chain links TRBV4-3 with TRBJ1-2; D possibly corresponds to TRBD1 (5 bases). Germline lookup yields CDR1 LGHNA and CDR2 YSLEER. V lost 1 base to trimming and J lost 3 bases, with 12 bases between them. The CDR3 is 15 residues long. The CDR3 loop is CASSQVPQGHYGYTF. CDR3 nucleotides: TGCGCCAGCAGCCAAGTACCCCAGGGACACTATGGCTACACCTTC.

This clonotype was seen many times. The V gene is TRBV10-3, the J gene TRBJ2-3; unclear D gene. The length of the CDR3 is 12 residues. The ends were cut back, 6 bases at V and 5 bases at J, with 9 bases in the middle. Germline V gene lookup returns CDR1 ENHRY and CDR2 SYGVKD. The CDR3 bases are TGTGCCATCAGAATTAGGGAAGATACGCAGTATTTT. Translated, it gives CAIRIREDTQYF.

This clonotype was seen ten or more times. The chain links TRBV6-2 or TRBV6-3 to TRBJ1-2; D gene uncertain. The CDR3 totals 12 residues. From germline, CDR1 is MNHEY and CDR2 SVGEGT. V was shortened by 0 bases and J by 4 bases, with 3 bases between the two germline ends. In DNA, the CDR3 is TGTGCCAGCAGTTACTCGGGCTATGGCTACACCTTC. It translates to CASSYSGYGYTF.

This clonotype was counted at least ten times. The chain couples TRBV21-1 to TRBJ2-7. TRBV21-1 is deemed a pseudogene. This CDR3 has 19 residues. For the CDR3, the DNA is TGTGCCAGCAGCCCTATGACCCGTCCGGCAGAACCGAGCTCCTACGAGCAGTACGTC. Amino acid sequence: CASSPMTRPAEPSSYEQYV.

V and J are TRBV6-5 and TRBJ1-1; tentatively, D is TRBD1 (6 bases). CDR1 and CDR2 (germline): MNHEY, SVGAGI. V was cut by 3 bases and J by 8 bases, with 13 bases left in between. The CDR3 runs to 13 residues. In DNA form, the CDR3 reads TGTGCCAGCAGTTATTATTCGGGGGCGGAAGCTTTCTTT. The encoded protein is CASSYYSGAEAFF.

This clonotype came up many times. The chain recombines TRBV7-9 with TRBJ1-2; tentatively, D is TRBD1 (5 bases). Germline V CDR1 and CDR2: SEHNR, FQNEAQ (reference sequence). V was cut by 3 bases and J by 4 bases, with 9 bases left in between. The CDR3 is made up of 13 amino acids. The CDR3 region has the DNA TGTGCCAGCAGCTTGGGGGAAACCTATGGCTACACCTTC. This codes for CASSLGETYGYTF. Full variable domain (remainder filled in from reference TRBV7-9 and TRBJ1-2): DTGVSQNPRHKITKRGQNVTFRCDPISEHNRLYWYRQTLGQGPEFLTYFQNEAQLEKSRLLSDRFSAERPKGSFSTLEIQRTEQGDSAMYLCASSLGETYGYTFGSGTRLTVV.

This clonotype was counted between two and nine times. The chain is built from TRBV24-1 and TRBJ1-5, with a tentative D call TRBD1 (6 bases). Looked up from germline, CDR1 is KGHDR and CDR2 is SFDVKD. The V gene lost 3 bases and the J gene lost 4 bases, with 9 bases spanning the gap. The CDR3 extends over 14 amino acids. CDR3 bases: TGTGCCACCAGTGATGCTGGACAGAATCAGCCCCAGCATTTT. Translated: CATSDAGQNQPQHF.

In this sample, this clonotype turned up many times. Here the CDR3 reads CATSERDRGFYEQYF. CDR3 sequence (DNA): TGTGCCACCAGCGAAAGGGACAGGGGATTCTACGAGCAGTACTTC. The genes are TRBV15 and TRBJ2-7; 10 positions agree with TRBD1. Germline trimming cut 5 bases from V and 3 bases from J; bases unmatched to any gene: 7. The V gene's germline CDR1 is LNHNV and CDR2 YYDKDF (reference sequence). This CDR3 comprises 15 residues.

The rearrangement links TRBV18 to TRBJ2-2; D tentatively fits TRBD1 or TRBD2 (5 bases each). V was shortened by 2 bases and J by 4 bases, with 8 bases between the two germline ends. This CDR3 comprises 14 residues. CDR1 KGHSH and CDR2 LQKENI come from the germline V gene. The CDR3 DNA sequence: TGTGCCAGCTCACCAGAGGGGATCACCGGGGAGCTGTTTTTT. It is translated as CASSPEGITGELFF.

In this sample, this clonotype turned up many times. The V and J genes are TRBV7-3 and TRBJ2-3; TRBD1 matches at 7 bases. Germline lookup yields CDR1 SGHTA and CDR2 FQGTGA. V gave up 5 bases and J gave up 6 bases; unmatched junction bases: 8. This CDR3 region has 14 residues. The CDR3 spells CASSLRGRDDTQYF. The CDR3 DNA reads as TGTGCCAGCAGCCTTAGGGGGCGCGACGATACGCAGTATTTT. The complete variable domain, with remaining parts taken from reference TRBV7-3 and TRBJ2-3, reads GAGVSQTPSNKVTEKGKYVELRCDPISGHTALYWYRQSLGQGPEFLIYFQGTGAADDSGLPNDRFFAVRPEGSVSTLKIQRTERGDSAVYLCASSLRGRDDTQYFGPGTRLTVL.

This clonotype was detected ten times or more. This chain links TRBV11-2 with TRBJ1-3; perhaps TRBD1 as D (6 bases). This CDR3 spans 15 amino acids. The ends were cut back, 5 bases at V and 6 bases at J, with 17 bases in the middle. CDR1 and CDR2 from the germline V gene are SGHAT and FQNNGV. CDR3 region: CASSPRWGGENTIYF. CDR3 nucleotides: TGTGCCAGCAGCCCCCGGTGGGGGGGCGAAAACACCATATATTTT.

This clonotype was detected only a few times. The chain combines TRBV6-2 or TRBV6-3 with TRBJ2-7, with D tentatively TRBD1 or TRBD2 (5 bases each). The CDR3 is 14 amino acids. V gave up 5 bases and J gave up 4 bases, with 15 bases separating them. CDR1 is MNHEY and CDR2 is SVGEGT in the germline V gene. The CDR3 loop is CASSHEGWDYEQYV. The CDR3 DNA reads TGTGCCAGCAGTCACGAGGGGTGGGATTACGAGCAGTACGTC.